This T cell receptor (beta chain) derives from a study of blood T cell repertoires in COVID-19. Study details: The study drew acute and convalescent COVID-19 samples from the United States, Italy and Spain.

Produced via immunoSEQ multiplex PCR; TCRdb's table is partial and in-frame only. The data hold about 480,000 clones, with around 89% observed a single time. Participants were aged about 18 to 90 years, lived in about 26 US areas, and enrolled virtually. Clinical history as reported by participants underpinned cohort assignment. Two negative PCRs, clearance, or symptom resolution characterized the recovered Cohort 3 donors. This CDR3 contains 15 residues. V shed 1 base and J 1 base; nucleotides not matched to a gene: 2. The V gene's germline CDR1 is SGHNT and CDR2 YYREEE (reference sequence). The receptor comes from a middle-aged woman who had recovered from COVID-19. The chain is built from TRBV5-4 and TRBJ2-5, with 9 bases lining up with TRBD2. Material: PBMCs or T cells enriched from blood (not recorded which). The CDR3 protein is CASSLTSGFQETQYF. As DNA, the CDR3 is TGTGCCAGCAGCTTGACTAGCGGGTTCCAAGAGACCCAGTACTTC. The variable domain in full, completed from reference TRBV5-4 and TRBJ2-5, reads ETGVTQSPTHLIKTRGQQVTLRCSSQSGHNTVSWYQQALGQGPQFIFQYYREEENGRGNFPPRFSGLQFPNYSSELNVNALELDDSALYLCASSLTSGFQETQYFGPGTRLLVL.